This TCR beta chain was captured by sequencing in a study of blood T cell repertoires in COVID-19. Study context: In each case, the material was cDNA or gDNA derived from T cells, B-cell-depleted T cells, or PBMCs.

CDR1 and CDR2 from the germline V gene are MNHEY and SVGEGT. The CDR3 extends over 14 amino acids. J lost 5 bases, V lost 5 bases, and 5 bases had no gene match. In the original workflow: Amplifying reference gene primers gave estimates of nucleated cell counts. Libraries were prepared by immunoSEQ multiplex PCR; TCRdb keeps only in-frame clonotypes and omits some of them. Clonal size and the V and J genes are those of that table, whereas D and trimming came from the DNA. This sample has a few hundred thousand clones, with roughly 88% found just once. This sequence originates from a man in his forties or fifties with active or convalescent COVID-19. Sequenced material: peripheral blood. V and J are TRBV6-2 or TRBV6-3 and TRBJ2-7; 11 positions match TRBD2. In DNA, the CDR3 is TGTGCCAGCAGTGCACTGACTAGCGGGAACGAGCAGTACTTC. Protein sequence: CASSALTSGNEQYF.